This section outlines one T cell receptor (beta chain) sequence together with its context. The CDR3 is 15 amino acids. Germline assignment: CDR1 SGDLS and CDR2 YYNGEE. J was trimmed by 7 bases and V by 4 bases; bases with no gene match: 10. Authors' analysis steps: Scientists estimated how many nucleated cells there were by amplifying reference gene primers. Using immunoSEQ multiplex PCR, the repertoire was profiled, and TCRdb retains in-frame clones only, with some absent. D and trimming were read from the DNA, whereas the V and J calls and clone size are those reported in that table. The sample consists of around 100,000 clones, about 75% of them appearing once. The data are from a study of blood T cell repertoires in COVID-19. Study in general: From the United States, Italy and Spain came samples of acute and convalescent COVID-19. PBMCs, B-cell-depleted T cells, or T cells were the source of the cDNA or gDNA that made up the material.

V gene TRBV9 combines with J gene TRBJ2-3; TRBD1 aligns across 9 bases. The receptor comes from an older man with acute or convalescent COVID-19. Input material: peripheral blood. DNA of the CDR3: TGTGCCAGCAGCCAAACAGGGGGCCTCGAAAATACGCAGTATTTT. Translated: CASSQTGGLENTQYF. Combining the CDR3 with reference TRBV9 and TRBJ2-3 gives the whole variable domain DSGVTQTPKHLITATGQRVTLRCSPRSGDLSVYWYQQSLDQGLQFLIQYYNGEERAKGNILERFSAQQFPDLHSELNLSSLELGDSALYFCASSQTGGLENTQYFGPGTRLTVL.